The 21 T cell receptor beta chains reported below all come from one sample, sequenced in a study of spatial heterogeneity in lung cancer. Study outcomes and limitations: How many expanded intratumoral alpha and beta TCRs were present tracked the tumor mutation count, which was a count of nonsynonymous mutations.

Antigens for these TCRs are unknown. TCRdb reprocessed the 5' RACE reads via MiXCR and lists one record per CDR3 protein. The data show roughly 3,800 distinct CDR3 sequences, 4% to 5.5% seen once. Time point in this sample: sample taken at primary tumor resection. The specimen was lung tumor tissue, collected at surgery. Every receptor here comes from a female donor with early-stage non-small cell lung cancer.

Remarks on this clonotype: Being one base from a much bigger clone, this may be a read error. The library was prepared for alpha chains; this beta chain is a stray read, so its frequency means little. The chain carries TRBV24-1 and TRBJ2-3; 10 bases are a match to TRBD2. The germline gives CDR1 KGHDR, CDR2 SFDVKD. Unmatched junction bases numbered 5, after V lost 4 bases and J lost 5 bases. This CDR3 contains 15 residues. The CDR3 nucleotides read TGTGCCACCAGTGAAGGGACTAGCGATGTAGATACGCAGTATTTT. Its protein product is CATSEGTSDVDTQYF.

This clonotype was recorded many times. The size of this beta chain means little, since it is a stray read in a library made for alpha chains. The chain has TRBV28 and TRBJ2-7, with 12 bases that match TRBD2. The CDR3 runs to 17 residues. V lost 6 bases, J lost 3 bases, and 12 bases stayed unmatched. The germline V gene has CDR1 MDHEN and CDR2 SYDVKM. CDR3 nucleotide sequence: TGTGCCAGCAGCCGCCCTAGCGGGAGGGATTACAACTACGAGCAGTACTTC. Translation gives CASSRPSGRDYNYEQYF.

This clonotype was seen ten or more times. Since the library was made to target alpha chains, this beta chain is a stray read and its abundance is not meaningful. This chain connects TRBV19 to TRBJ2-2; tentatively, D is TRBD2 (6 bases). Germline CDR1 and CDR2: LNHDA and SQIVND (reference sequence). The CDR3 contains 14 residues. The V end lost 3 bases, the J end lost 1 base, and 6 bases lay between the germline ends. DNA of the CDR3: TGTGCCAGTAGTATGGAGGGGAACACCGGGGAGCTGTTTTTT. This encodes CASSMEGNTGELFF.

This clonotype qualifies as medium-sized. Little can be read into the size of this beta chain, an off-target read in a library designed for alpha chains. V and J are TRBV10-2 and TRBJ2-3; no clear D gene. V was shortened by 2 bases and J by 4 bases, with 10 bases between the two germline ends. Germline CDR1 and CDR2: WSHSY and SAAADI. This CDR3 contains 14 residues. CDR3 residues: CASSEGVASDTQYF. Written as DNA, the CDR3 is TGCGCCAGCAGTGAGGGGGTAGCATCAGATACGCAGTATTTT.

This clonotype counts as medium-sized. For a library built for alpha chains, this beta chain is a stray read; little rests on its size. The chain carries TRBV11-2 and TRBJ1-1; tentative D call: TRBD1 (6 bases). The CDR3 loop spans 15 amino acids. In germline, CDR1 is SGHAT, CDR2 FQNNGV. Trimming cost V 2 bases and J 1 base, with 11 bases left between them. CDR3 DNA sequence: TGTGCCAGCAGCTTACTTACAGGGTCGAACACTGAAGCTTTCTTT. Translation gives CASSLLTGSNTEAFF.

Sample share makes this clonotype medium-sized (0.01 to 0.1%). This beta chain is an unintended read in a library built for alpha chains; its size means little. The chain recombines TRBV9 with TRBJ2-1, with D perhaps matching TRBD1 or TRBD2 (5 bases each). Germline V gene lookup returns CDR1 SGDLS and CDR2 YYNGEE. The CDR3 extends over 13 amino acids. V was pared by 3 bases and J by 5 bases, with 9 bases between. The CDR3 is CASSAGANNEQFF. The CDR3 coding sequence is TGTGCCAGCAGCGCCGGGGCCAACAATGAGCAGTTCTTC.

Within the sample, this clonotype is medium-sized (0.01 to 0.1%). The library was designed around alpha chains, so this beta chain is a stray read whose abundance carries little weight. The CDR3 nucleotides read TGTGCCACAGTACAGGCCTACGAGCAGTACTTC. The encoded protein is CATVQAYEQYF. V gene TRBV21-1 combines with J gene TRBJ2-7; the DNA was not used to check the table's D call, TRBD1. TRBV21-1 is a known pseudogene. The CDR3 is 11 residues long.

This clonotype was observed a handful of times. This beta chain represents an off-target read in a library built for alpha chains; its size is of limited meaning. This chain joins TRBV12-3 or TRBV12-4 and TRBJ2-1; D gene ambiguous. This CDR3 contains 13 residues. Trimming cost V 1 base and J 3 bases, with 4 bases left between them. The CDR3 bases are TGTGCCAGCAGTTTAGGGAGCTACAATGAGCAGTTCTTC. Residues: CASSLGSYNEQFF.

Worth noting for this clonotype: Found in a library prepared for alpha chains, this beta chain is an off-target read, and its abundance has little meaning. V gene TRBV6-1 combines with J gene TRBJ1-5; D remains ambiguous. Trimming removed 0 bases at V and 7 bases at J, with 4 bases between. Per germline, CDR1 MNHNS and CDR2 SASEGT. There are 12 residues in the CDR3. CDR3 sequence reads: CASSEAWQPQHF. CDR3 nucleotide sequence: TGTGCCAGCAGTGAAGCTTGGCAGCCCCAGCATTTT.

Judged by abundance, this clonotype is large. Because this beta chain is a stray read in a library intended to capture alpha chains, its abundance should not be given much weight. This chain links TRBV12-3 or TRBV12-4 with TRBJ2-1; no clear D gene. Trimming shortened V by 7 bases and J by 5 bases, and 9 bases separated the two germline ends. The CDR3 consists of 12 residues. The DNA of the CDR3 is TGTGCCAGCAACCTAGGTAACAATGAGCAGTTCTTC. Its translation: CASNLGNNEQFF.

In the case of this clonotype: In a library made to pick up alpha chains, this beta chain is a stray read with a size that means little. This CDR3 reads CASSFRNTEAFF. CDR3 DNA: TGTGCCAGCAGTTTCCGGAACACTGAAGCTTTCTTT. The V call is TRBV27, the J call TRBJ1-1; no reliable D call. This CDR3 spans 12 amino acids. The germline V and J ends were trimmed by 3 bases and 1 base, with 3 bases remaining between them. CDR1 MNHEY and CDR2 SMNVEV come from the germline V gene (reference sequence).

This clonotype is deemed medium-sized. Being off target in a library aimed at alpha chains, this beta chain has a size of little meaning. CDR3 bases: TGCAGTGCCCCGATAAATACCGAAGCTTTCTTT. Translating it yields CSAPINTEAFF. The chain combines TRBV20-1 with TRBJ1-1; D unresolved. V was shortened by 6 bases and J by 8 bases, with 13 bases between the two germline ends. Per germline, CDR1 DFQATT and CDR2 SNEGSKA (reference sequence). This CDR3 contains 11 residues.

This clonotype was seen ten or more times. This beta chain is off target for a library built for alpha chains, so its abundance means little. The V call is TRBV7-9, the J call TRBJ2-4; D tentatively fits TRBD1 or TRBD2 (5 bases each). Germline CDR1 and CDR2: SEHNR and FQNEAQ (reference sequence). The CDR3 extends over 15 amino acids. Trimming cost V 1 base and J 2 bases, with 9 bases left between them. Here the CDR3 reads CASSLGGATKNIQYF. The CDR3 DNA follows: TGTGCCAGCAGCTTAGGAGGGGCGACCAAAAACATTCAGTACTTC.

By sample fraction, this clonotype is medium-sized. As an off-target read in a library built for alpha chains, this beta chain has a frequency of little significance. The chain couples TRBV15 to TRBJ1-4; no reliable D call. The V end lost 0 bases, the J end lost 14 bases, and 4 bases lay between the germline ends. The CDR3 length is 10 residues. Germline CDR1 is LNHNV and CDR2 is YYDKDF (reference sequence). The DNA of the CDR3 is TGTGCCACCAGCAGAGAGAGGCTGTTTTTT. It is translated as CATSRERLFF.

By its share, this clonotype is medium-sized. The library was designed around alpha chains, so this beta chain is a stray read whose abundance carries little weight. The chain has TRBV7-9 and TRBJ2-5, with D possibly being TRBD2 (5 bases). Trimming cost V 4 bases and J 4 bases, with 7 bases left between them. CDR1 and CDR2 from the germline V gene are SEHNR and FQNEAQ (reference sequence). This CDR3 has 12 amino acids. This CDR3 is CASSSEGETQYF. The CDR3, as DNA: TGTGCCAGCAGCTCAGAGGGAGAGACCCAGTACTTC.

Relative to its sample, this clonotype is medium-sized (0.01 to 0.1%). For a library built for alpha chains, this beta chain is a stray read; little rests on its size. The chain is built from TRBV29-1 and TRBJ2-2; 9 bases are a match to TRBD1. The CDR3 extends over 13 amino acids. J lost 4 bases, V lost 6 bases, and 3 bases had no gene match. From germline, CDR1 is SQVTM and CDR2 ANQGSEA. The CDR3 region has the DNA TGCAGCGTCGGACAGGGGAGCACCGGGGAGCTGTTTTTT. Protein sequence: CSVGQGSTGELFF.

This clonotype is labeled medium-sized (0.01 to 0.1%). This beta chain came through as a stray read in a library set up for alpha chains, and its size says little. The CDR3 sequence: CASSSEGFTEAFF. CDR3 coding DNA: TGTGCCAGCAGCTCCGAAGGGTTTACTGAAGCTTTCTTT. The chain has TRBV9 and TRBJ1-1; no reliable D call. Trimming pared 4 bases from V and 5 bases from J, leaving 12 bases between. The CDR3 extends over 13 amino acids. The germline V gene encodes CDR1 SGDLS and CDR2 YYNGEE.

About this clonotype itself: This beta chain appears as a stray read in a library generated for alpha chains; its size is not informative. The chain recombines TRBV28 with TRBJ1-4; D gene ambiguous. V shed 4 bases and J shed 8 bases, with 14 bases lying between them. The CDR3 covers 14 residues. The germline CDR1 and CDR2 sequences are MDHEN and SYDVKM. CDR3 residues: CASSSHVVREKLFF. The CDR3 DNA sequence: TGTGCCAGCAGTTCCCACGTGGTAAGGGAAAAACTGTTTTTT.

This clonotype was picked up many times. This beta chain came through as a stray read in a library set up for alpha chains, and its size says little. The chain is built from TRBV10-2 and TRBJ2-7, with 7 nucleotides matching TRBD2. V shed 4 bases, J shed 5 bases, and the junction held 5 bases outside the gene matches. The germline V gene has CDR1 WSHSY and CDR2 SAAADI. The CDR3 consists of 13 residues. CDR3 amino acids: CASSGTRQDEQYF. CDR3 coding DNA: TGCGCCAGCAGTGGGACTAGGCAGGACGAGCAGTACTTC.

This clonotype is large (0.1 to 1%) by share. Because this beta chain is a stray read in a library intended to capture alpha chains, its abundance should not be given much weight. The V gene is TRBV12-3 or TRBV12-4, the J gene TRBJ2-1, with D unclear. The V gene lost 3 bases and the J gene lost 8 bases, with 5 bases spanning the gap. The CDR3 totals 11 residues. CDR3 sequence reads: CASSFGDEQFF. CDR3 coding DNA: TGTGCCAGCAGTTTTGGCGATGAGCAGTTCTTC.

This clonotype is categorized as medium-sized. In a library made to pick up alpha chains, this beta chain is a stray read with a size that means little. This chain joins TRBV27 and TRBJ1-1; D gene unclear. The ends were cut back, 8 bases at V and 0 bases at J, with 4 bases in the middle. In germline, CDR1 is MNHEY, CDR2 SMNVEV (reference sequence). The CDR3 has 11 amino acids. The CDR3 nucleotides are TGTGCCAGCTACCTGAACACTGAAGCTTTCTTT. This sequence encodes CASYLNTEAFF.